One sample yielded the 7 T cell receptor beta chains listed below, sequenced in a study of beta chain features in type 1 diabetes. The investigators reverse transcribed all of the isolated RNA, so they sequenced expressed TCRB transcripts. TCRdb's copy holds only in-frame clones and misses some; the assay was immunoSEQ multiplex PCR. Of a few hundred thousand clones in the sample, roughly 16% are singletons; the top ten hold approximately 0.02%. Sequencing was done on a sample of naive CD4+ T cells from blood. The receptor set was obtained from a young woman in good health.

This chain joins TRBV28 and TRBJ2-1, with TRBD1 matching 7 bases. The V gene end was trimmed by 7 bases and the J gene end by 6 bases; junction bases not matched to a gene: 12. The CDR3 loop spans 15 amino acids. Germline V lookup: CDR1 MDHEN, CDR2 SYDVKM. CDR3 nucleotide sequence: TGTGCCAGCATCCCATGGGGTCGACAGGGCAATGAGCAGTTCTTC. Translated, it gives CASIPWGRQGNEQFF.

Only a few counts were recorded for this clone. The chain couples TRBV29-1 to TRBJ1-1, with D unresolved. The germline V and J ends were trimmed by 7 bases and 1 base, with 13 bases remaining between them. CDR1 is SQVTM and CDR2 is ANQGSEA in the germline V gene. The CDR3 totals 13 residues. The chain's CDR3 is CSARLGWNTEAFF. CDR3 coding DNA: TGCAGCGCCCGACTTGGGTGGAACACTGAAGCTTTCTTT.

The chain couples TRBV27 to TRBJ1-2, with D maybe TRBD1 (6 bases). Trimming removed 5 bases at V and 7 bases at J, with 14 bases between. CDR1 and CDR2 (germline): MNHEY, SMNVEV (reference sequence). The CDR3 has 13 residues. In nucleotides, the CDR3 is TGTGCCAGCAGTCCAGGGGTGCTGGGTGGCTACACCTTC. This gives the protein CASSPGVLGGYTF.

V and J are TRBV28 and TRBJ2-7; TRBD2 agrees at 10 bases. Trimming cost V 1 base and J 3 bases; bases outside gene matches: 3. The length of the CDR3 is 15 residues. The germline V gene encodes CDR1 MDHEN and CDR2 SYDVKM. CDR3 nucleotide sequence: TGTGCCAGCAGTTTATTTCCTAGCGGGAGCTACGAGCAGTACTTC. Amino acids: CASSLFPSGSYEQYF.

This clone was seen a single time. V and J are TRBV21-1 and TRBJ2-5; the D call TRBD2 from the table was never checked on the DNA. TRBV21-1 is reported as a pseudogene. The CDR3 contains 12 residues. CDR3: CASSPSKETQYF. DNA for the CDR3: TGTGCCAGCAGCCCGTCTAAAGAGACCCAGTACTTC.

The chain joins TRBV9 to TRBJ2-7, with TRBD1 matching over 10 bases. Germline V gene sequence: CDR1 SGDLS, CDR2 YYNGEE. Trimming removed 4 bases from V and 2 bases from J; junction bases left unmatched: 3. The CDR3 contains 14 residues. CDR3 loop: CASSPGQGAYEQYF. CDR3 sequence (DNA): TGTGCCAGCAGCCCAGGACAGGGGGCCTACGAGCAGTACTTC.

CDR3 amino acids: CASSQTGTTNEKLFF. The CDR3 DNA is TGTGCCAGCAGCCAGACGGGTACAACTAATGAAAAACTGTTTTTT. The V call is TRBV9, the J call TRBJ1-4, with D hard to call. The CDR3 has 15 residues. CDR1 is SGDLS, CDR2 YYNGEE, per germline. V gave up 4 bases and J gave up 0 bases, with 10 bases separating them.